The T cell receptor beta chain under discussion was sequenced for a study of T-cell reconstitution after alpha-beta-depleted transplantation in children. Unique molecular identifiers were used to barcode this TCRbeta library. TCRdb redid the calling of the PCR reads with MiXCR, one entry per CDR3 protein. There are some 200,000 distinct CDR3 sequences in the sample; approximately 6% occur only once, and roughly 4.7% lies in the top ten. This clonotype appeared many times. Losses at the gene ends were 5 bases for V and 10 bases for J; bases not matched to a gene: 8. Germline lookup yields CDR1 SEHNR and CDR2 FQNEAQ (reference sequence). The CDR3 extends over 13 amino acids.

This sequence joins TRBV7-9 and TRBJ2-1; 7 bases align to TRBD1. The receptor's source is a girl under three years old with combined immunodeficiency, due to receive a stem cell transplant. The material was PBMCs, obtained before TCRalphabeta/CD19-depleted stem cell transplant. The CDR3 DNA follows: TGTGCCAGCAGCCGAAGAGACAGGGCAGAGCAGTTCTTC. It encodes CASSRRDRAEQFF. Full variable domain (outside the CDR3, taken from reference TRBV7-9 and TRBJ2-1): DTGVSQNPRHKITKRGQNVTFRCDPISEHNRLYWYRQTLGQGPEFLTYFQNEAQLEKSRLLSDRFSAERPKGSFSTLEIQRTEQGDSAMYLCASSRRDRAEQFFGPGTRLTVL.